A selection of T cell receptor beta chains follows, all from one sample in a study of OX40 agonist ivuxolimab in advanced cancers. Libraries were prepared by immunoSEQ multiplex PCR; TCRdb keeps only in-frame clonotypes and omits some of them. This table holds 38,000 or so clones, around 87% found once. The specimen was CD4+ or CD8+ T cells sorted from blood, collected in a trial of the OX40 agonist ivuxolimab. These TCRs come from an adult with an advanced solid tumor such as melanoma, head and neck, liver or kidney cancer. Each CDR3 is given with its conserved first and last residue. Fields, in order: J gene, V gene, D gene, clone size, CDR3 DNA, CDR3 protein. A D gene is named only where the DNA matches it firmly. Clone size is given for some rows only: seen once, a few or many times, or a class if the clone is expanded.

J: TRBJ2-3; V: TRBV10-3; D: NA; size: few; DNA: TGTGCCATCAGTGAGTCGCAGACAGATACGCAGTATTTT; CDR3: CAISESQTDTQYF
J: TRBJ2-1; V: TRBV19; D: NA; size: NA; DNA: TGTGCCAGTAGTCCCTCCAACAGGGAAAATGAGCAGTTCTTC; CDR3: CASSPSNRENEQFF
J: TRBJ2-7; V: TRBV6-4; D: TRBD1; size: NA; DNA: TGTGCCAGCAGCCGCGACAGGGCCCTACAGTACGAGCAGTACTTC; CDR3: CASSRDRALQYEQYF
J: TRBJ1-6; V: TRBV7-9; D: NA; size: NA; DNA: TGTGCCAGCAGCACGGACCGGGATAATTCACCCCTCCACTTT; CDR3: CASSTDRDNSPLHF
J: TRBJ2-3; V: TRBV11-2; D: TRBD2; size: NA; DNA: TGTGCCAGCAGCTTCCGAGCGGGAGGTGGAGATACGCAGTATTTT; CDR3: CASSFRAGGGDTQYF
J: TRBJ1-4; V: TRBV11-2; D: NA; size: NA; DNA: TGTGCCAGCAGCTTAGAGGGTGAAAAACTGTTTTTT; CDR3: CASSLEGEKLFF
J: TRBJ1-1; V: TRBV11-3; D: NA; size: NA; DNA: TGTGCCAGCAGCCCTGAGTGGGACACTGAAGCTTTCTTT; CDR3: CASSPEWDTEAFF
J: TRBJ1-5; V: TRBV5-1; D: NA; size: NA; DNA: TGCGCCAGCAGCTTCCCCTATGTGGGCAATCAGCCCCAGCATTTT; CDR3: CASSFPYVGNQPQHF
J: TRBJ1-3; V: TRBV6-5; D: NA; size: NA; DNA: TGTGCCAGCAGTTACTCGGGGGGCATTGGAAACACCATATATTTT; CDR3: CASSYSGGIGNTIYF
J: TRBJ1-5; V: TRBV18; D: NA; size: NA; DNA: TGTGCCAGCAAACAGGGATTATATCAGCCCCAGCATTTT; CDR3: CASKQGLYQPQHF
J: TRBJ2-7; V: TRBV15; D: TRBD2; size: NA; DNA: TGTGCCACCAGCCTAGGGACTACCTACGAGCAGTACTTC; CDR3: CATSLGTTYEQYF
J: TRBJ1-1; V: TRBV7-9; D: TRBD1; size: NA; DNA: TGTGCCAGCAGCTTCGGACAGGGTTGGACTGAAGCTTTCTTT; CDR3: CASSFGQGWTEAFF
J: TRBJ1-4; V: TRBV28; D: NA; size: NA; DNA: TGTGCCGTCCGTAGAGCGGGGGGTGAAAAACTGTTTTTT; CDR3: CAVRRAGGEKLFF
J: TRBJ2-5; V: TRBV12-5; D: NA; size: NA; DNA: TGTGCTAGTGGTTCAGGCGGTCAAGAGACCCAGTACTTC; CDR3: CASGSGGQETQYF
J: TRBJ2-2; V: TRBV28; D: NA; size: NA; DNA: TGTGCCAGCAGTTTGGCTAGGCCCGGGGAGCTGTTTTTT; CDR3: CASSLARPGELFF
J: TRBJ1-1; V: TRBV7-2; D: NA; size: once; DNA: TGTGCCAGCAGCTTTTCACTTCCCCAAGCTTTCTTT; CDR3: CASSFSLPQAFF
J: TRBJ1-2; V: TRBV28; D: NA; size: NA; DNA: TGTGCCAGCAGTTTAACGGCATCCTCTGGCTACACCTTC; CDR3: CASSLTASSGYTF
J: TRBJ2-7; V: TRBV11-3; D: NA; size: NA; DNA: TGTGCCAGCAGCTTCTCTCCCCTAGGGACCTACGAGCAGTACTTC; CDR3: CASSFSPLGTYEQYF